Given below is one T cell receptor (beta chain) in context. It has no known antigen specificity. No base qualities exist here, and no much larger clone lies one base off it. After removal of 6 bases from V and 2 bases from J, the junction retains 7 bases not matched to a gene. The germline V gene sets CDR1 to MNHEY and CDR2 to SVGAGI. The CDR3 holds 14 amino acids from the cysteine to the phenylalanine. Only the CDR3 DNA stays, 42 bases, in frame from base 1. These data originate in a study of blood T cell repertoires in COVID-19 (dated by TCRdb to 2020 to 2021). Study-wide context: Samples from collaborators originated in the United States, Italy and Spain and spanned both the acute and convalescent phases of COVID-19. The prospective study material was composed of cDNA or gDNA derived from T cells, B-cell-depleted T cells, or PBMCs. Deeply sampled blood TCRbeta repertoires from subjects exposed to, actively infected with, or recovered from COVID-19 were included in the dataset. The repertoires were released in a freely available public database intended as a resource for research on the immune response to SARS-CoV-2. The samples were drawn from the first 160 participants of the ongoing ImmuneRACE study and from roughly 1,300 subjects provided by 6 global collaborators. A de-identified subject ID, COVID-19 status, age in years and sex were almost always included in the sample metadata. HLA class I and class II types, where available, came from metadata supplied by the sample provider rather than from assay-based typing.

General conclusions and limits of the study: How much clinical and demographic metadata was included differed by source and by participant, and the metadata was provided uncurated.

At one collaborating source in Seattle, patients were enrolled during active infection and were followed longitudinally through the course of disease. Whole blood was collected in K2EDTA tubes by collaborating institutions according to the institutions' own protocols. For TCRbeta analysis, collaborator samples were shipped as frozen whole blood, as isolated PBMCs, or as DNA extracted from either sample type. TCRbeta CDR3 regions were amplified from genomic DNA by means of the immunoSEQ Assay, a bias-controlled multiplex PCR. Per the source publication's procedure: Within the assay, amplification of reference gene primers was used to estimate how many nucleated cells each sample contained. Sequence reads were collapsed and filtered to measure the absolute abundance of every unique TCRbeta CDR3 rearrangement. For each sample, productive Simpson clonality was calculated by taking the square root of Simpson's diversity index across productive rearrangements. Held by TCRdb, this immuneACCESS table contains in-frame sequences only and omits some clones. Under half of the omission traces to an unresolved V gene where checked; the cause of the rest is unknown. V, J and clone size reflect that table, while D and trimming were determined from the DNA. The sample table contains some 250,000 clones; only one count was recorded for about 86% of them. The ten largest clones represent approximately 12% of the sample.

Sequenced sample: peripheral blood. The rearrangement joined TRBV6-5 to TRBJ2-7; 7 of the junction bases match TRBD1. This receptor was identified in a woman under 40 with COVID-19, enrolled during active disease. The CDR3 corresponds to CASRIDRDAYEQYF. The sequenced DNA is TGTGCCAGCAGGATCGACAGGGACGCCTACGAGCAGTACTTC.